Presented here are 14 T cell receptor beta chains from one specimen sequenced in a study of CD8 T cells in Susac syndrome. Random hexamers were used to reverse transcribe the RNA input (about 0.45 to 1 ug). Each CDR3 protein gets one entry after TCRdb re-called the immunoSEQ multiplex PCR reads with MiXCR. Of about 180,000 distinct CDR3 sequences in the sample, roughly 96% are singletons; the top ten hold 0.16%. The sequenced sample consisted of CD8+ T cells from PBMCs. Every receptor here comes from a human donor with multiple sclerosis.

This rearrangement joins TRBV5-1 to TRBJ2-7; weak D call: TRBD1 (5 bases). The CDR3 is made up of 13 amino acids. CDR1 SGHRS and CDR2 YFSETQ come from the germline V gene. The ends were cut back, 1 base at V and 4 bases at J, with 9 bases in the middle. The CDR3 bases are TGCGCCAGCAGCTTGAGAAGGGGATACGAGCAGTACTTC. It yields the protein CASSLRRGYEQYF.

The gene calls are TRBV7-3 and TRBJ2-1; possibly TRBD1 or TRBD2 for D (5 bases each). V gave up 5 bases and J gave up 0 bases, with 11 bases separating them. Germline CDR1 and CDR2: SGHTA and FQGTGA. The CDR3 consists of 15 residues. In DNA form, the CDR3 reads TGTGCCAGCAGCCTCCGGGGACCCTCCTACAATGAGCAGTTCTTC. Translated, it gives CASSLRGPSYNEQFF.

The rearrangement uses TRBV5-4 and TRBJ2-3; D is ambiguous. Trimming took 0 bases from V and 8 from J, leaving 4 bases between them. The CDR3 covers 11 residues. Germline V gives CDR1 SGHNT, CDR2 YYREEE (reference sequence). The CDR3 coding sequence is TGTGCCAGCAGCTTGGGCTTTACGCAGTATTTT. It is translated as CASSLGFTQYF.

The CDR3 is CASSLVFFVAGGRWSHNEQFF. The CDR3 bases are TGTGCCAGCAGCTTAGTGTTTTTCGTAGCGGGAGGCCGCTGGTCCCACAATGAGCAGTTCTTC. This chain uses TRBV11-1 with TRBJ2-1; 10 nucleotides align to TRBD2. V was clipped by 1 base and J by 5 bases; unmatched bases: 20. CDR1 is SGHAT and CDR2 is FQDESV in the germline V gene (reference sequence). The length of the CDR3 is 21 residues.

This clonotype was counted between two and nine times. The chain links TRBV19 to TRBJ2-7; D remains ambiguous. V was clipped by 6 bases and J by 3 bases, with 6 bases between them. Germline assignment: CDR1 LNHDA and CDR2 SQIVND (reference sequence). The CDR3 length is 11 residues. In DNA, the CDR3 is TGTGCCAGTAGAAACAACTACGAGCAGTACTTC. Translating gives CASRNNYEQYF.

The CDR3 reads CASSLAGAIDTGELFF. DNA of the CDR3: TGTGCCAGCAGTTTAGCGGGAGCTATCGACACCGGGGAGCTGTTTTTT. The chain has TRBV6-5 and TRBJ2-2; 9 bases are shared with TRBD2. This CDR3 spans 16 amino acids. Germline assignment: CDR1 MNHEY and CDR2 SVGAGI. V lost 4 bases and J lost 3; bases outside the gene matches: 6.

The V gene is TRBV27, the J gene TRBJ2-1; maybe TRBD2 (5 bases). The CDR3 is made up of 15 amino acids. V dropped 5 bases and J dropped 4 bases, with 15 bases sitting between them. Germline values: CDR1 MNHEY, CDR2 SMNVEV (reference sequence). The CDR3 loop is CASSNSPRAYNEQFF. CDR3 coding DNA: TGTGCCAGCAGTAACAGTCCGCGGGCATACAATGAGCAGTTCTTC.

The chain joins TRBV10-3 to TRBJ2-7; 7 bases are shared with TRBD2. The CDR3 has 12 amino acids. After removal of 2 bases from V and 5 bases from J, the junction contained 0 bases not matched to a gene. Germline V CDR1 and CDR2: ENHRY, SYGVKD. The CDR3 DNA reads TGTGCCATCAGTGAGGGGGGGGACGAGCAGTACTTC. Its translation: CAISEGGDEQYF.

The chain carries TRBV9 and TRBJ2-7, with 9 nucleotides matching TRBD1. V gave up 4 bases and J gave up 6 bases; unmatched junction bases: 11. CDR1 SGDLS and CDR2 YYNGEE come from the germline V gene. This CDR3 comprises 15 residues. As DNA, the CDR3 is TGTGCCAGCAGCTCTTCCGGGACAGGGTACCTCGAGCAGTACTTC. Protein: CASSSSGTGYLEQYF.

This chain connects TRBV19 to TRBJ2-1; 10 positions agree with TRBD2. Germline V gene sequence: CDR1 LNHDA, CDR2 SQIVND (reference sequence). The CDR3 covers 16 residues. Germline trimming cut 5 bases from V and 0 bases from J; bases unmatched to any gene: 4. CDR3: CASSFASGSSYNEQFF. The CDR3 nucleotides are TGTGCCAGTAGTTTCGCTAGCGGGAGCTCCTACAATGAGCAGTTCTTC.

This clonotype was detected only once. This chain links TRBV4-2 with TRBJ2-2; D remains ambiguous. Looked up from germline, CDR1 is LGHNA and CDR2 is YNFKEQ. The CDR3 has 12 residues. Trimming removed 4 bases from V and 7 bases from J, with 7 bases in between. CDR3 nucleotide sequence: TGTGCCAGCAGCCTTCGAAGCGGGGAGCTGTTTTTT. As protein: CASSLRSGELFF.

The rearrangement joins TRBV20-1 to TRBJ2-7; D may correspond to TRBD1 or TRBD2 (6 bases each). Germline V gene lookup returns CDR1 DFQATT and CDR2 SNEGSKA (reference sequence). Trimming pared 1 base from V and 6 bases from J, leaving 22 bases between. CDR3 length: 16 residues. The CDR3 region is CSARGQGISGLGEQYF. The CDR3 DNA follows: TGCAGTGCTAGAGGGCAGGGGATTTCGGGACTGGGCGAGCAGTACTTC.

This chain joins TRBV12-3 or TRBV12-4 and TRBJ1-2, with 8 bases identical to TRBD1. This CDR3 comprises 13 residues. The ends lost 6 bases at V and 4 bases at J; junction bases unmatched: 4. CDR3 region: CASRMGQVYGYTF. The CDR3 DNA sequence: TGTGCCAGCAGGATGGGACAGGTCTATGGCTACACCTTC.

This rearrangement joins TRBV12-3 or TRBV12-4 to TRBJ1-5; TRBD1 might be the D (5 bases). This CDR3 spans 14 amino acids. V lost 1 base to trimming and J lost 4 bases, with 8 bases between them. CDR3 coding DNA: TGTGCCAGCAGTTTAGATGAGGGGAATCAGCCCCAGCATTTT. This sequence encodes CASSLDEGNQPQHF.